This passage covers 19 T cell receptor beta chains from one sample sequenced in a study of blood T cell repertoires in COVID-19. Data came from immunoSEQ multiplex PCR; TCRdb stores just in-frame clones and leaves some out. The sample carries roughly 170,000 clones, roughly 84% recorded once. The specimen was PBMCs or T cells enriched from blood (not recorded which). These receptors were collected from a man aged 60-69 years who had recovered from COVID-19.

The chain links TRBV6-5 to TRBJ2-1; 9 bases are a match to TRBD1. Unmatched junction bases numbered 6, after V lost 7 bases and J lost 2 bases. The CDR3 runs 15 residues. Germline V gene lookup returns CDR1 MNHEY and CDR2 SVGAGI. CDR3 sequence (DNA): TGTGCCAGCACTTTCCGGGACAGGGCCTACAATGAGCAGTTCTTC. Its protein product is CASTFRDRAYNEQFF.

CDR3 nucleotide sequence: TGCGCCAGCAGTGAAGTGACAGGCCCCACTACGTTTCCCTCTGGAAACACCATATATTTT. Its translation is CASSEVTGPTTFPSGNTIYF. V is TRBV10-2 and J is TRBJ1-3; D might be TRBD1 (6 bases). The V gene lost 3 bases and the J gene lost 0 bases, with 24 bases spanning the gap. This CDR3 has 20 amino acids. Germline CDR1 and CDR2: WSHSY and SAAADI.

This rearrangement joins TRBV5-1 to TRBJ2-7; a possible D gene is TRBD2 (6 bases). The CDR3 runs to 15 residues. Germline V CDR1 and CDR2: SGHRS, YFSETQ. V shed 1 base and J shed 6 bases, with 17 bases lying between them. As DNA, the CDR3 is TGCGCCAGCAGCTTGTGGTCTTCGGGAGAAGGCGAGCAGTACTTC. The encoded protein is CASSLWSSGEGEQYF.

DNA for the CDR3: TGCAGTGCTAGTCCCCCAGGGTTGGACATTCAGTACTTC. Protein product: CSASPPGLDIQYF. The chain combines TRBV20-1 with TRBJ2-4, with D tentatively TRBD1 (5 bases). The CDR3 runs 13 residues. The V end lost 3 bases, the J end lost 8 bases, and 14 bases lay between the germline ends. In germline, CDR1 is DFQATT, CDR2 SNEGSKA (reference sequence).

The J gene is TRBJ1-1, the V gene TRBV7-6; D is unresolved. Deletions cut 1 base from V and 1 base from J, with 10 bases between. The CDR3 runs 15 residues. Germline-derived CDR1 and CDR2 are SGHVS and FNYEAQ. This chain's CDR3 is CASSLEIRGNTEAFF. In DNA form, the CDR3 reads TGTGCCAGCAGCTTAGAAATCCGAGGGAACACTGAAGCTTTCTTT. The entire variable domain, with the rest obtained from reference TRBV7-6 and TRBJ1-1, is as follows: GAGVSQSPRYKVTKRGQDVALRCDPISGHVSLYWYRQALGQGPEFLTYFNYEAQQDKSGLPNDRFSAERPEGSISTLTIQRTEQRDSAMYRCASSLEIRGNTEAFFGQGTRLTVV.

The rearrangement joins TRBV3-1 (or the pseudogene TRBV3-2) to TRBJ1-6; no clear D gene. Trimming pared 0 bases from V and 7 bases from J, leaving 16 bases between. This CDR3 comprises 17 residues. Germline CDR1 LGHDT, CDR2 YNNKEL (reference sequence). The CDR3 coding sequence is TGTGCCAGCAGCCAAGATCTGGTGGGCAGTGGAAATTCACCCCTCCACTTT. This gives the protein CASSQDLVGSGNSPLHF.

This clone was counted only a few times. This chain uses TRBV5-1 with TRBJ1-6, with D unclear. Trimming removed 4 bases at V and 7 bases at J, with 15 bases between. Germline CDR1 is SGHRS and CDR2 is YFSETQ. The CDR3 runs to 15 residues. The CDR3 DNA reads as TGCGCCAGCAGCCACGGTCGGAGGGTCAATTCACCCCTCCACTTT. Translated: CASSHGRRVNSPLHF.

V and J are TRBV6-1 and TRBJ1-5; D uncertain. The CDR3 extends over 14 amino acids. Germline V lookup: CDR1 MNHNS, CDR2 SASEGT. The V end was cut by 0 bases, the J end by 9 bases, with 12 bases between. This CDR3 is CASSEAEASRPQHF. CDR3 DNA: TGTGCCAGCAGTGAAGCGGAGGCGTCTCGGCCCCAGCATTTT.

V and J are TRBV6-5 and TRBJ2-1; TRBD2 might be the D (6 bases). From germline, CDR1 is MNHEY and CDR2 SVGAGI. The CDR3 covers 12 residues. The V and J ends lost 5 bases and 8 bases respectively, with 10 bases between them. DNA for the CDR3: TGTGCCAGCAGTCTCACGGGGGATGAGCAGTTCTTC. Its protein product is CASSLTGDEQFF.

This chain connects TRBV2 to TRBJ2-2; 9 nucleotides line up with TRBD1. CDR1 is SNHLY and CDR2 is FYNNEI in the germline V gene. The CDR3 extends over 13 amino acids. V trimming: 6 bases; J trimming: 6 bases; junction bases outside the gene matches: 2. The CDR3 protein is CASRGQGPGELFF. CDR3 bases: TGTGCCAGCAGGGGACAGGGACCCGGGGAGCTGTTTTTT.

V gene TRBV5-6 combines with J gene TRBJ2-7, with a possible D match to TRBD1 (6 bases). The V gene lost 1 base and the J gene lost 0 bases, with 11 bases spanning the gap. This CDR3 has 15 residues. CDR1 SGHDT and CDR2 YYEEEE come from the germline V gene. The CDR3 region is CASSLLRDTSYEQYF. The CDR3 region has the DNA TGTGCCAGCAGCTTGCTCCGGGACACCTCCTACGAGCAGTACTTC.

V and J are TRBV5-1 and TRBJ2-3; 8 bases fit TRBD2. Germline CDR1 SGHRS, CDR2 YFSETQ. V dropped 0 bases and J dropped 4; count of bases not matched to a gene: 7. The CDR3 consists of 16 residues. The CDR3 coding sequence is TGCGCCAGCAGCTTGGGCCCCCGGGAGGGCCCAGATACGCAGTATTTT. Its translation is CASSLGPREGPDTQYF.

CDR3 nucleotide sequence: TGCGCCAGCAGCTTGAGCTCCTCCACCTACACCTTC. Amino acids: CASSLSSSTYTF. The V and J genes are TRBV5-1 and TRBJ1-2; unclear D gene. V dropped 1 base and J dropped 10 bases, with 11 bases sitting between them. The CDR3 runs to 12 residues. The germline CDR1 and CDR2 sequences are SGHRS and YFSETQ.

The chain employs TRBV9 and TRBJ1-2; weak D call: TRBD1 (6 bases). V lost 1 base to trimming and J lost 3 bases, with 19 bases between them. The CDR3 sequence is 17 residues long. The germline gives CDR1 SGDLS, CDR2 YYNGEE. The DNA of the CDR3 is TGTGCCAGCAGCGTACCCAGGTGGGGGCCAGGTGACTATGGCTACACCTTC. It encodes CASSVPRWGPGDYGYTF.

V usage is TRBV12-5 and J usage is TRBJ2-1; 7 nucleotides agree with TRBD1. The CDR3 contains 13 residues. With 6 bases clipped from V and 5 bases from J, the junction kept 4 bases outside the gene matches. In germline, CDR1 is LGHNT, CDR2 FRNRAP. CDR3 in amino acids: CASGGDRDNEQFF. CDR3 nucleotide sequence: TGTGCTAGTGGGGGGGACAGAGACAATGAGCAGTTCTTC. The entire variable domain, with the rest obtained from reference TRBV12-5 and TRBJ2-1, is as follows: DARVTQTPRHKVTEMGQEVTMRCQPILGHNTVFWYRQTMMQGLELLAYFRNRAPLDDSGMPKDRFSAEMPDATLATLKIQPSEPRDSAVYFCASGGDRDNEQFFGPGTRLTVL.

The chain's CDR3 is CASSLTGTSGRGDEQFF. The DNA for the CDR3 is TGTGCCAGCAGCTTAACCGGGACTAGCGGGCGGGGAGATGAGCAGTTCTTC. The chain has TRBV5-8 and TRBJ2-1, with 12 bases lining up with TRBD2. V gave up 2 bases and J gave up 8 bases; unmatched junction bases: 11. Germline V gives CDR1 SGHTS, CDR2 YDEGEE. CDR3 length: 17 amino acids.

The chain joins TRBV7-2 to TRBJ2-7, with 9 bases identical to TRBD2. V was clipped by 4 bases and J by 0 bases; unmatched bases: 7. The CDR3 sequence is 16 residues long. In germline, CDR1 is SGHTA, CDR2 FQGNSA. The CDR3 region has the DNA TGTGCCAGCAGCTGGACTAGCGCCCTAAGCTCCTACGAGCAGTACTTC. Translated: CASSWTSALSSYEQYF.

The CDR3 DNA reads as TGTGCCAGCAGCCTATTGACCAGGGATGGCGAGCAGTACTTC. Amino acid sequence: CASSLLTRDGEQYF. V usage is TRBV7-8 and J usage is TRBJ2-7, with D perhaps TRBD1 (5 bases). Trimming removed 5 bases from V and 6 bases from J, with 17 bases in between. Looked up from germline, CDR1 is SGHVS and CDR2 is FQNEAQ. The CDR3 extends over 14 amino acids.

The chain's CDR3 is CASSPAPTGGTYEQYF. CDR3 nucleotides: TGTGCCAGCAGCCCTGCCCCGACAGGGGGAACCTACGAGCAGTACTTC. The chain recombines TRBV7-8 with TRBJ2-7, with 9 bases lining up with TRBD1. The length of the CDR3 is 16 residues. CDR1 is SGHVS, CDR2 FQNEAQ, per germline. V lost 5 bases, J lost 2 bases, and 10 bases stayed unmatched.